This T cell receptor (beta chain) stems from a study of metastatic and nonmetastatic thyroid tumors. Study-wide background: Repertoires from malignant and benign thyroid patients were compared across blood and tumor or nodule tissue.

With regard to this clone: Its antigen remains unidentified.

Germline V CDR1 and CDR2: MGHRA, YSYEKL. The CDR3 contains 16 residues. V lost 3 bases, J lost 2 bases, and 16 bases lay in between. Study processing details: In papillary thyroid cancer, a distant-metastasis classifier was built using CDR3 differences across clinicopathological groups. TCRdb redid the clone calls on the PCR reads using MiXCR. These V and J calls derive from TCRdb rather than the authors' analysis. The data contain around 22,000 clones, under 25% of them singletons. No patient received treatment before thyroid surgery. Overall study findings and caveats: A significant increase in TCR beta diversity was reportedly seen in malignant thyroid tumors relative to benign nodules, in blood and tumor.

Specimen: tumor tissue. The origin of this receptor is a female donor with papillary thyroid cancer or a benign thyroid nodule (not recorded which). Some clones in this sample may be carry-over from other donors' samples. This rearrangement joins TRBV4-1 to TRBJ2-5; D is uncertain. DNA for the CDR3: TGCGCCAGCAGCCACCTCCGAGTATGCAGTCAAGAGACCCAGTACTTC. This encodes CASSHLRVCSQETQYF.